The 10 T cell receptor beta chains presented below share a single source sample, sequenced in a study of beta chain features in type 1 diabetes. Study-level points and caveats: In all four CD4+ subsets, TCRB CDR3 length was significantly, moderately reduced in type 1 diabetes.

The antigens for these receptors are not known. Every bit of the isolated RNA underwent reverse transcription, so sequencing read expressed TCRB transcripts. The table came from immunoSEQ multiplex PCR; TCRdb's copy has only in-frame clones and leaves some out. The table has a few hundred thousand clones, less than 15% seen once. The sample comprised naive CD4+ T cells from blood. These receptors were obtained from a woman under 30 with type 1 diabetes.

This clone has just a few counts. CDR3 nucleotide sequence: TGTGCCAGCAGCGTAGCACTGAGGGAGGGCGGGGAGCTGTTTTTT. The encoded protein is CASSVALREGGELFF. V gene TRBV9 combines with J gene TRBJ2-2; 7 positions agree with TRBD2. The V and J ends lost 0 bases and 7 bases, in that order; junction bases with no gene match: 6. From germline, CDR1 is SGDLS and CDR2 YYNGEE. The CDR3 has 15 amino acids.

V gene TRBV6-1 combines with J gene TRBJ2-5; a possible D gene is TRBD1 (5 bases). Germline V gene data show CDR1 as MNHNS and CDR2 as SASEGT. CDR3 length: 12 amino acids. V lost 7 bases to trimming and J lost 5 bases, with 11 bases between them. CDR3: CASTMQGETQYF. The CDR3 DNA reads as TGTGCCAGCACGATGCAGGGTGAGACCCAGTACTTC.

V and J are TRBV7-2 and TRBJ2-7; unclear D gene. CDR3 length equals 13 residues. V was shortened by 1 base and J by 6 bases, with 10 bases between the two germline ends. Germline V CDR1 and CDR2: SGHTA, FQGNSA. The CDR3 region is CASSLDSFSEQYV. The CDR3 nucleotides are TGTGCCAGCAGCTTAGACAGTTTTAGCGAGCAGTACGTC.

This clone came up many times. V is TRBV11-2 and J is TRBJ2-1; 8 bases are shared with TRBD2. V lost 5 bases, J lost 5 bases, and 5 bases stayed unmatched. The CDR3 is made up of 14 amino acids. Germline CDR1 SGHAT, CDR2 FQNNGV. The CDR3 here is CASSAFGRDNEQFF. The CDR3 DNA is TGTGCCAGCAGCGCGTTCGGGAGGGACAATGAGCAGTTCTTC.

The V gene is TRBV7-9, the J gene TRBJ2-5; D not resolved. CDR1 SEHNR and CDR2 FQNEAQ come from the germline V gene (reference sequence). Trimming pared 10 bases from V and 2 bases from J, leaving 8 bases between. CDR3 length: 11 residues. The CDR3 nucleotides read TGTGCCACCTCGGTACAAGAGACCCAGTACTTC. Translation gives CATSVQETQYF.

The chain has TRBV5-1 and TRBJ2-3; D call uncertain. Trimming removed 7 bases from V and 0 bases from J, with 9 bases in between. This CDR3 has 13 amino acids. The germline gives CDR1 SGHRS, CDR2 YFSETQ. The CDR3 is CASGESSTDTQYF. Here the CDR3 DNA reads TGCGCCAGCGGTGAGAGTAGCACAGATACGCAGTATTTT.

The chain joins TRBV7-9 to TRBJ2-3, with unresolved D. Trimming took 1 base from V and 3 from J, leaving 11 bases between them. The CDR3 has 15 amino acids. Germline values: CDR1 SEHNR, CDR2 FQNEAQ (reference sequence). The CDR3 DNA sequence: TGTGCCAGCAGCTTAGGGCCCTTGCAAACAGATACGCAGTATTTT. Its translation: CASSLGPLQTDTQYF.

This clone was counted a few times. The chain's CDR3 is CASSGSEQSYGYTF. In DNA, the CDR3 is TGTGCCAGTAGTGGCTCAGAACAGAGCTATGGCTACACCTTC. The V and J genes are TRBV19 and TRBJ1-2; D unresolved. The CDR3 is made up of 14 amino acids. Germline V gives CDR1 LNHDA, CDR2 SQIVND (reference sequence). Between the trimmed V and J ends, which lost 5 bases and 4 bases, there was a span of 14 bases.

The CDR3 bases are TGCGCCAGCAGCCAAGAGTTGAGTAGCGGGAATCCACAGCAAGAGACCCAGTACTTC. This encodes CASSQELSSGNPQQETQYF. The chain links TRBV4-3 to TRBJ2-5; 8 bases are a match to TRBD2. CDR1 is LGHNA, CDR2 YSLEER, per germline. The CDR3 runs 19 residues. V dropped 0 bases and J dropped 2; count of bases not matched to a gene: 14.

The genes are TRBV28 and TRBJ2-7, with a possible D match to TRBD1 (6 bases). The CDR3 is 13 residues long. The germline CDR1 and CDR2 sequences are MDHEN and SYDVKM. V was cut by 7 bases and J by 5 bases, with 15 bases left in between. The CDR3 reads CASNYWGLDEQYF. In nucleotides, the CDR3 is TGTGCCAGCAATTATTGGGGGCTTGACGAGCAGTACTTC.